Each of the 6 T cell receptor beta chains below was sequenced from the same sample in a study of PD-L1 blockade in urothelial cancer. Libraries were prepared by immunoSEQ multiplex PCR; TCRdb keeps only in-frame clonotypes and omits some of them. Found here are some 42,000 clones, more than 75% of them singletons; the top ten hold 2.5% to 3%. The input for sequencing was PBMCs, taken around atezolizumab (anti-PD-L1) treatment. All receptors come from a man in his sixties or seventies with urothelial cancer.

In its sample, this clone was seen once. This chain uses TRBV29-1 with TRBJ2-7; 7 bases match TRBD1. The germline CDR1 and CDR2 sequences are SQVTM and ANQGSEA. There are 10 residues in the CDR3. With V trimmed by 6 bases and J by 7 bases, 3 bases remained unmatched. The CDR3 region has the DNA TGCAGCGTCGGACAGGAGGAGCAGTACTTC. The encoded protein is CSVGQEEQYF.

The chain couples TRBV11-3 to TRBJ2-3; 9 nucleotides line up with TRBD2. The CDR3 length is 17 residues. Trimming removed 3 bases from V and 4 bases from J; junction bases left unmatched: 11. CDR1 and CDR2 from the germline V gene are SGHNT and YENEEA. The CDR3 DNA reads TGTGCCAGCAGCTTTAATGCGGGAGGGCCTTCCCCAGATACGCAGTATTTT. Translation: CASSFNAGGPSPDTQYF.

The genes are TRBV10-2 and TRBJ2-7, with TRBD2 as a possible D gene (6 bases). This CDR3 has 13 residues. V was pared by 6 bases and J by 2 bases, with 11 bases between. Germline-derived CDR1 and CDR2 are WSHSY and SAAADI. CDR3 loop: CASSVSGPYEQYF. CDR3 nucleotides: TGCGCCAGCAGCGTTAGCGGACCCTACGAGCAGTACTTC.

The V call is TRBV4-3, the J call TRBJ2-1; D possibly corresponds to TRBD1 (5 bases). V was shortened by 5 bases and J by 7 bases, with 12 bases between the two germline ends. This CDR3 is built from 13 residues. Germline V lookup: CDR1 LGHNA, CDR2 YSLEER. The CDR3 loop is CASSASPGNEQFF. The CDR3 region has the DNA TGCGCCAGCAGCGCCAGCCCAGGGAATGAGCAGTTCTTC.

The chain has TRBV19 and TRBJ2-2; unclear D gene. From germline, CDR1 is LNHDA and CDR2 SQIVND (reference sequence). The V end was cut by 1 base, the J end by 1 base, with 10 bases between. The CDR3 sequence is 16 residues long. CDR3: CASSIAASRNTGELFF. CDR3 DNA: TGTGCCAGTAGTATAGCGGCTAGTCGGAACACCGGGGAGCTGTTTTTT.

This rearrangement joins TRBV7-2 to TRBJ2-1; a possible D gene is TRBD2 (5 bases). This CDR3 spans 12 amino acids. Trimming removed 1 base at V and 10 bases at J, with 8 bases between. CDR1 is SGHTA and CDR2 is FQGNSA in the germline V gene. The CDR3: CASSLGLQEQFF. In DNA form, the CDR3 reads TGTGCCAGCAGCTTAGGACTACAAGAGCAGTTCTTC.